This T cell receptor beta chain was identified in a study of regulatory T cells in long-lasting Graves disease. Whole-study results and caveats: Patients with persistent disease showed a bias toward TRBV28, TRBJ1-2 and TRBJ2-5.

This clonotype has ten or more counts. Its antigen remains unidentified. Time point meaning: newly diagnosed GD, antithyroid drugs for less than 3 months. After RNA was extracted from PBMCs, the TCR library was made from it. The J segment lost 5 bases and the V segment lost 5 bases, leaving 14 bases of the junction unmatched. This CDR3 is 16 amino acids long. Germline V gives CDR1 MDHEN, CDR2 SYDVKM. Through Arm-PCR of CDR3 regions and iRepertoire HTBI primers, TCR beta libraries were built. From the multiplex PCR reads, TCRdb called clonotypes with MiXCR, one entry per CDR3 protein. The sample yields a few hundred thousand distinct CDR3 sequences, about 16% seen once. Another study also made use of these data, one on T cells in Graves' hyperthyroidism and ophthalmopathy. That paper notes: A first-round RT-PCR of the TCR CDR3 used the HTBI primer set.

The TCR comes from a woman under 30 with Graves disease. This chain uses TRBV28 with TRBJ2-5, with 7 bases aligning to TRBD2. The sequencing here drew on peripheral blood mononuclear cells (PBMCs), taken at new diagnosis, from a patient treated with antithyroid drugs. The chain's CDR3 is CASSPIQTSVSETQYF. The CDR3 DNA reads TGTGCCAGCAGTCCTATCCAAACTAGCGTTAGTGAGACCCAGTACTTC.